This T cell receptor (beta chain) came from a study of control samples from healthy donors and cancer patients. CDR3 size: 14 residues. Trimming pared 5 bases from V and 9 bases from J, leaving 17 bases between. CDR1 and CDR2 (germline): LNHDA, SQIVND (reference sequence). Generated by immunoSEQ multiplex PCR, the TCRdb table keeps only in-frame clones and is missing some. The data show 350,000 to 450,000 clones, 90% seen once. This chain joins TRBV19 and TRBJ2-1; D gene ambiguous. Sequencing was performed on PBMCs. This TCR derives from a man aged 40-49 years with head and neck cancer. CDR3 sequence reads: CASSLQAVGSEQFF. The CDR3 region has the DNA TGTGCCAGTAGTCTTCAAGCAGTCGGCAGTGAGCAGTTCTTC.